These T cell receptor beta chains were read from a single sample in a study of blood T cell repertoires in COVID-19. Using immunoSEQ multiplex PCR, the repertoire was profiled, and TCRdb retains in-frame clones only, with some absent. The table includes just over 250,000 clones, approximately 87% detected once. Sequencing was carried out using peripheral blood. The receptor source for this set is a woman aged 50 to 65 with acute or convalescent COVID-19. Both conserved end residues are part of each CDR3. The D gene is left open where the match is weak. Part of the rows lack a size; the others show once, few, many or a class for expanded clones.

v_gene: TRBV5-1; j_gene: TRBJ1-2; abundance: -; d_gene: TRBD1; CDR3aa: CASSLARGRGGYTF; CDR3nt: TGCGCCAGCAGCTTGGCCAGGGGGCGTGGTGGCTACACCTTC
v_gene: TRBV29-1; j_gene: TRBJ1-2; abundance: -; d_gene: -; CDR3aa: CSVFFPGGYHGYTF; CDR3nt: TGCAGCGTTTTTTTTCCGGGGGGGTACCACGGCTACACCTTC
v_gene: TRBV6-5; j_gene: TRBJ1-2; abundance: once; d_gene: -; CDR3aa: CASTKQQGSYGYTF; CDR3nt: TGTGCCAGCACCAAACAACAGGGCAGCTATGGCTACACCTTC
v_gene: TRBV7-9; j_gene: TRBJ2-3; abundance: -; d_gene: -; CDR3aa: CASRNSRIGTDTQYF; CDR3nt: TGTGCCAGCAGGAACTCTAGAATCGGCACAGATACGCAGTATTTT
v_gene: TRBV5-8; j_gene: TRBJ2-5; abundance: -; d_gene: TRBD2; CDR3aa: CASSLVGTSGMGETQYF; CDR3nt: TGTGCCAGCAGCTTGGTTGGGACTAGCGGGATGGGGGAGACCCAGTACTTC
v_gene: TRBV9; j_gene: TRBJ2-7; abundance: -; d_gene: -; CDR3aa: CASSVEVDRSYEQYF; CDR3nt: TGTGCCAGCAGCGTGGAAGTGGACAGATCCTACGAGCAGTACTTC
v_gene: TRBV19; j_gene: TRBJ2-5; abundance: -; d_gene: TRBD2; CDR3aa: CASTGLAAGGTQYF; CDR3nt: TGTGCCAGTACAGGGCTAGCGGCAGGAGGGACCCAGTACTTC
v_gene: TRBV5-5; j_gene: TRBJ2-5; abundance: -; d_gene: -; CDR3aa: CASSFYEQGGLAQETQYF; CDR3nt: TGTGCCAGCAGCTTTTACGAACAGGGCGGGTTGGCTCAAGAGACCCAGTACTTC
v_gene: TRBV6-5; j_gene: TRBJ2-7; abundance: -; d_gene: TRBD2; CDR3aa: CASSYSISGSSYEQYF; CDR3nt: TGTGCCAGCAGTTACTCGATTAGCGGGAGCTCCTACGAGCAGTACTTC
v_gene: TRBV9; j_gene: TRBJ2-7; abundance: -; d_gene: TRBD1; CDR3aa: CASSAPTGFLGEQYF; CDR3nt: TGTGCCAGCAGCGCCCCGACAGGGTTCCTAGGCGAGCAGTACTTC
v_gene: TRBV10-3; j_gene: TRBJ1-1; abundance: -; d_gene: -; CDR3aa: CAISEVGGTEAFF; CDR3nt: TGTGCCATCAGTGAAGTGGGAGGGACTGAAGCTTTCTTT
v_gene: TRBV5-1; j_gene: TRBJ1-1; abundance: -; d_gene: -; CDR3aa: CASSPKELVRDTEAFF; CDR3nt: TGCGCCAGCAGCCCCAAGGAGTTGGTGAGGGACACTGAAGCTTTCTTT
v_gene: TRBV20-1; j_gene: TRBJ1-1; abundance: -; d_gene: -; CDR3aa: CSARDYREAFF; CDR3nt: TGCAGTGCTAGAGACTACAGGGAAGCTTTCTTT
v_gene: TRBV27; j_gene: TRBJ2-1; abundance: once; d_gene: -; CDR3aa: CASSSPRGGNEQFF; CDR3nt: TGTGCCAGCAGTTCCCCGAGAGGAGGCAATGAGCAGTTCTTC
v_gene: TRBV5-1; j_gene: TRBJ1-3; abundance: -; d_gene: -; CDR3aa: CASSLARAPGNTIYF; CDR3nt: TGCGCCAGCAGCTTGGCCAGGGCACCTGGAAACACCATATATTTT
v_gene: TRBV6-6; j_gene: TRBJ1-5; abundance: few; d_gene: -; CDR3aa: CASSYADSNQPQHF; CDR3nt: TGTGCCAGCAGTTATGCAGATAGCAATCAGCCCCAGCATTTT
v_gene: TRBV28; j_gene: TRBJ2-1; abundance: -; d_gene: -; CDR3aa: CASTPDNYNEQFF; CDR3nt: TGTGCCAGCACCCCGGACAACTACAATGAGCAGTTCTTC
v_gene: TRBV5-1; j_gene: TRBJ2-2; abundance: -; d_gene: -; CDR3aa: CASSLGQPGTGELFF; CDR3nt: TGCGCCAGCAGCTTGGGACAGCCTGGCACCGGGGAGCTGTTTTTT
v_gene: TRBV3-1/TRBV3-2; j_gene: TRBJ2-7; abundance: once; d_gene: TRBD2; CDR3aa: CASSQGGLAVYEQYF; CDR3nt: TGTGCCAGCAGCCAAGGGGGACTAGCGGTCTACGAGCAGTACTTC
v_gene: TRBV4-1; j_gene: TRBJ2-7; abundance: -; d_gene: -; CDR3aa: CASSPDPVQNYEQYF; CDR3nt: TGCGCCAGCAGCCCAGACCCGGTCCAAAATTACGAGCAGTACTTC
v_gene: TRBV7-8; j_gene: TRBJ1-1; abundance: -; d_gene: TRBD1; CDR3aa: CASSHSPLGQLLNTEAFF; CDR3nt: TGTGCCAGCAGCCATAGCCCCCTGGGACAGCTGTTGAACACTGAAGCTTTCTTT
v_gene: TRBV3-1/TRBV3-2; j_gene: TRBJ2-3; abundance: -; d_gene: -; CDR3aa: CASGTGIASGQNTQYF; CDR3nt: TGTGCCAGCGGCACAGGGATCGCTAGCGGTCAGAATACGCAGTATTTT
v_gene: TRBV28; j_gene: TRBJ2-2; abundance: -; d_gene: -; CDR3aa: CASSFGGLTNTGELFF; CDR3nt: TGTGCCAGCAGTTTCGGGGGATTGACGAACACCGGGGAGCTGTTTTTT
v_gene: TRBV20-1; j_gene: TRBJ2-1; abundance: once; d_gene: TRBD2; CDR3aa: CSASVQRGHNEQFF; CDR3nt: TGCAGTGCTAGTGTCCAGCGGGGGCACAATGAGCAGTTCTTC
v_gene: TRBV19; j_gene: TRBJ1-2; abundance: -; d_gene: -; CDR3aa: CASRGGTEVYGYTF; CDR3nt: TGTGCCAGTAGGGGCGGGACGGAGGTTTATGGCTACACCTTC
v_gene: TRBV2; j_gene: TRBJ1-5; abundance: -; d_gene: -; CDR3aa: CASSVSKDSNQPQHF; CDR3nt: TGTGCCAGCAGTGTCAGTAAAGATAGCAATCAGCCCCAGCATTTT
v_gene: TRBV5-1; j_gene: TRBJ1-1; abundance: -; d_gene: TRBD1; CDR3aa: CASSSTGTDNTEAFF; CDR3nt: TGCGCCAGCAGCTCGACCGGGACAGACAACACTGAAGCTTTCTTT
v_gene: TRBV5-4; j_gene: TRBJ2-7; abundance: -; d_gene: TRBD1; CDR3aa: CASSYWDRDAYEQYF; CDR3nt: TGTGCCAGCAGCTATTGGGACAGGGATGCCTACGAGCAGTACTTC
v_gene: TRBV28; j_gene: TRBJ2-7; abundance: -; d_gene: TRBD2; CDR3aa: CAISSGSEQYF; CDR3nt: TGTGCCATCTCTAGCGGGAGCGAGCAGTACTTC
v_gene: TRBV28; j_gene: TRBJ1-2; abundance: -; d_gene: -; CDR3aa: CASSTVDGYTF; CDR3nt: TGTGCCAGTTCGACAGTTGATGGCTACACCTTC
v_gene: TRBV30; j_gene: TRBJ1-2; abundance: -; d_gene: TRBD1; CDR3aa: CAWSVLEQGAGYGYTF; CDR3nt: TGTGCCTGGAGTGTACTTGAGCAGGGGGCCGGCTATGGCTACACCTTC
v_gene: TRBV19; j_gene: TRBJ2-5; abundance: -; d_gene: -; CDR3aa: CATTRFGGIQETQYF; CDR3nt: TGTGCGACGACTAGGTTCGGGGGAATCCAAGAGACCCAGTACTTC
v_gene: TRBV4-2; j_gene: TRBJ1-5; abundance: -; d_gene: TRBD1; CDR3aa: CASAPGQGPYSNQPQHF; CDR3nt: TGTGCCAGCGCACCGGGACAGGGCCCTTATAGCAATCAGCCCCAGCATTTT
v_gene: TRBV30; j_gene: TRBJ1-2; abundance: -; d_gene: TRBD1; CDR3aa: CAWSVTGVGGYTF; CDR3nt: TGTGCCTGGAGTGTAACAGGGGTTGGGGGCTACACCTTC
v_gene: TRBV3-1/TRBV3-2; j_gene: TRBJ2-2; abundance: -; d_gene: -; CDR3aa: CASSQVRHYTGELFF; CDR3nt: TGTGCCAGCAGCCAAGTGCGACACTACACCGGGGAGCTGTTTTTT
v_gene: TRBV27; j_gene: TRBJ2-1; abundance: -; d_gene: -; CDR3aa: CASSLAGASYNEQFF; CDR3nt: TGTGCCAGCAGTTTAGCGGGGGCCAGCTACAATGAGCAGTTCTTC
v_gene: TRBV5-1; j_gene: TRBJ1-2; abundance: -; d_gene: -; CDR3aa: CASSLGDIDYGYTF; CDR3nt: TGCGCCAGCAGCTTGGGGGACATAGACTATGGCTACACCTTC
v_gene: TRBV2; j_gene: TRBJ2-5; abundance: once; d_gene: TRBD1; CDR3aa: CARLRDRGQGTQYF; CDR3nt: TGTGCCAGACTCCGGGACAGGGGGCAGGGGACCCAGTACTTC
v_gene: TRBV6-6; j_gene: TRBJ1-5; abundance: -; d_gene: -; CDR3aa: CASSYSRGWNQPQHF; CDR3nt: TGTGCCAGCAGTTACTCGAGGGGGTGGAATCAGCCCCAGCATTTT
v_gene: TRBV19; j_gene: TRBJ2-3; abundance: -; d_gene: -; CDR3aa: CASSFGGTGTDTQYF; CDR3nt: TGTGCCAGTAGTTTTGGCGGGACTGGCACAGATACGCAGTATTTT
v_gene: TRBV25-1; j_gene: TRBJ1-2; abundance: -; d_gene: TRBD1; CDR3aa: CASSSLQGAAGYGYTF; CDR3nt: TGTGCCAGCAGTAGCCTACAGGGGGCGGCTGGGTATGGCTACACCTTC
v_gene: TRBV25-1; j_gene: TRBJ2-1; abundance: -; d_gene: -; CDR3aa: CASTSGSGNRLTEQFF; CDR3nt: TGTGCCAGCACGTCCGGGTCAGGGAATCGATTGACTGAGCAGTTCTTC
v_gene: TRBV7-9; j_gene: TRBJ1-1; abundance: few; d_gene: TRBD1; CDR3aa: CASSLGQGSTEAFF; CDR3nt: TGTGCCAGCAGCTTAGGACAGGGTAGCACTGAAGCTTTCTTT
v_gene: TRBV10-3; j_gene: TRBJ2-3; abundance: once; d_gene: -; CDR3aa: CAISVGGDTDTQYF; CDR3nt: TGTGCCATCAGTGTCGGCGGGGACACAGATACGCAGTATTTT
v_gene: TRBV24-1; j_gene: TRBJ1-1; abundance: -; d_gene: -; CDR3aa: CATSDFNQGAPSTEAFF; CDR3nt: TGTGCCACCAGTGATTTTAACCAGGGCGCTCCGAGCACTGAAGCTTTCTTT
v_gene: TRBV7-3; j_gene: TRBJ2-2; abundance: -; d_gene: -; CDR3aa: CASSLRGDTGELFF; CDR3nt: TGTGCCAGCAGCTTAAGGGGAGACACCGGGGAGCTGTTTTTT
v_gene: TRBV28; j_gene: TRBJ2-3; abundance: -; d_gene: TRBD2; CDR3aa: CASSLVSQFLIQREGTDTQYF; CDR3nt: TGTGCCAGCAGTTTAGTATCTCAGTTCCTTATCCAGCGGGAGGGGACAGATACGCAGTATTTT
v_gene: TRBV3-1/TRBV3-2; j_gene: TRBJ2-1; abundance: -; d_gene: TRBD2; CDR3aa: CASSQDMGTSGYNEQFF; CDR3nt: TGTGCCAGCAGCCAAGATATGGGGACTAGCGGCTACAATGAGCAGTTCTTC
v_gene: TRBV15; j_gene: TRBJ2-7; abundance: -; d_gene: TRBD1; CDR3aa: CATSRGTGAYEQYF; CDR3nt: TGTGCCACCAGCAGGGGGACAGGGGCCTACGAGCAGTACTTC
v_gene: TRBV27; j_gene: TRBJ2-1; abundance: -; d_gene: -; CDR3aa: CASSPSRGSYNEQFF; CDR3nt: TGTGCCAGCAGCCCTTCGAGGGGGTCCTACAATGAGCAGTTCTTC
v_gene: TRBV6-1; j_gene: TRBJ1-5; abundance: -; d_gene: -; CDR3aa: CASSETGHINQPQHF; CDR3nt: TGTGCCAGCAGTGAAACAGGGCATATCAATCAGCCCCAGCATTTT
v_gene: TRBV5-6; j_gene: TRBJ2-7; abundance: -; d_gene: -; CDR3aa: CASSLFDRLDLGEQYF; CDR3nt: TGTGCCAGCAGCTTGTTCGACAGGCTAGATCTAGGCGAGCAGTACTTC